These T cell receptor beta chains were read from a single sample in a study of glioma-infiltrating T cells after dendritic cell vaccination. Assay used: immunoSEQ multiplex PCR; TCRdb lists only in-frame clones, some missing. The data hold around 90,000 clones, with 70% to 80% observed a single time. The sample consisted of blood, taken before dendritic cell vaccination. These receptor sequences come from a human donor with glioblastoma. The CDR3 runs from the conserved cysteine through the conserved F or W. The D gene is left open where the match is weak. The size entry is marked missing in some rows and otherwise reads once, few, many or a size class.

CASSQDGGGTDTQYF TGCGCCAGCAGCCAAGATGGGGGGGGCACAGATACGCAGTATTTT TRBD2 TRBV4-1 NA TRBJ2-3
CAMTQGASGNTIYF TGTGCCATGACCCAGGGGGCTTCAGGAAACACCATATATTTT TRBD1 TRBV10-3 once TRBJ1-3
CASTSWGGRLTEAFF TGCGCCAGCACCTCTTGGGGAGGGCGGTTAACTGAAGCTTTCTTT NA TRBV5-1 NA TRBJ1-1
CASSLYPYGYTF TGTGCCAGCAGCTTGTATCCCTATGGCTACACCTTC NA TRBV5-4 NA TRBJ1-2
CASSLTLGGEQYF TGTGCCAGCAGCTTAACTCTTGGGGGGGAGCAGTACTTC NA TRBV11-3 NA TRBJ2-7
CASSLNQGSRRTEAFF TGTGCCAGCAGCTTGAACCAGGGATCTCGTCGCACTGAAGCTTTCTTT NA TRBV5-4 NA TRBJ1-1
CAIRDRGAEAFF TGTGCCATCCGTGACAGGGGCGCTGAAGCTTTCTTT TRBD1 TRBV19 once TRBJ1-1
CAISESEGNTEAFF TGTGCCATCAGTGAGTCTGAGGGGAACACTGAAGCTTTCTTT NA TRBV10-3 NA TRBJ1-1
CASSEARYEKLFF TGTGCCAGCAGTGAGGCAAGATATGAAAAACTGTTTTTT NA TRBV25-1 NA TRBJ1-4
CSVGGQGAWEQFF TGCAGCGTCGGTGGACAGGGGGCCTGGGAGCAGTTCTTC TRBD1 TRBV29-1 NA TRBJ2-1
CSVEIGAGEKLFF TGCAGCGTTGAAATAGGGGCCGGTGAAAAACTGTTTTTT NA TRBV29-1 few TRBJ1-4
CASSLLLAGGYEQFF TGTGCCAGCAGCTTACTTCTAGCGGGAGGGTATGAGCAGTTCTTC TRBD2 TRBV7-2 NA TRBJ2-1
CASSVTGMSTEAFF TGTGCCAGCAGCGTAACAGGGATGAGCACTGAAGCTTTCTTT NA TRBV9 NA TRBJ1-1
CASSRKGQGAMYNEQFF TGCGCCAGCAGCAGGAAAGGACAGGGGGCGATGTACAATGAGCAGTTCTTC TRBD1 TRBV5-1 NA TRBJ2-1
CASSFGQGAVEQFF TGCGCCAGCAGCTTCGGACAGGGGGCCGTGGAGCAGTTCTTC TRBD1 TRBV5-1 once TRBJ2-1
CASSPSERSYNEQFF TGTGCCAGCTCACCATCCGAGCGGAGCTACAATGAGCAGTTCTTC NA TRBV18 NA TRBJ2-1
CASSPPGFSTDTQYF TGCGCCAGCAGCCCCCCGGGGTTCAGCACAGATACGCAGTATTTT NA TRBV5-1 NA TRBJ2-3
CASSRTGELFF TGTGCCAGCAGCCGCACCGGGGAGCTGTTTTTT NA TRBV7-9 NA TRBJ2-2
CASSYLSSGRYNEQFF TGTGCCAGCAGCTATCTGTCTAGCGGACGATACAATGAGCAGTTCTTC TRBD2 TRBV13 NA TRBJ2-1
CASSIAGGLALSRGNNEQFF TGTGCCAGTAGTATAGCCGGGGGACTAGCGTTATCAAGGGGGAACAATGAGCAGTTCTTC TRBD2 TRBV19 few TRBJ2-1
CAILNSGTDTQYF TGTGCCATCTTAAATAGCGGCACAGATACGCAGTATTTT NA TRBV10-3 once TRBJ2-3
CAWQTTGRGYNSPLHF TGTGCCTGGCAGACAACAGGGAGAGGATATAATTCACCCCTCCACTTT NA TRBV30 once TRBJ1-6
CASSFFGMSSYNEQFF TGTGCCAGCAGTTTTTTCGGTATGAGCTCCTACAATGAGCAGTTCTTC NA TRBV28 NA TRBJ2-1
CAWGTGRGYEQYF TGTGCCTGGGGGACAGGGCGAGGCTACGAGCAGTACTTC TRBD1 TRBV30 NA TRBJ2-7
CASSIASGGAGYNEQFF TGTGCCAGCAGCATAGCTAGCGGGGGGGCAGGTTACAATGAGCAGTTCTTC TRBD2 TRBV7-2 once TRBJ2-1
CASSLSGPRGAEAFF TGTGCCAGCAGCTTATCCGGGCCCCGGGGGGCTGAAGCTTTCTTT NA TRBV7-9 NA TRBJ1-1
CATSGTAGNTIYF TGTGCCACCTCGGGGACAGCTGGAAACACCATATATTTT TRBD1 TRBV10-3 NA TRBJ1-3
CASSLAGFSTEAFF TGCGCCAGCAGCTTGGCAGGTTTTTCCACTGAAGCTTTCTTT NA TRBV5-1 NA TRBJ1-1
CASSLGQFFYGYTF TGTGCCAGCAGCTTGGGACAGTTCTTTTATGGCTACACCTTC NA TRBV5-5 NA TRBJ1-2
CASSALLAGGTYNEQFF TGCGCCAGCAGTGCCTTACTAGCGGGAGGGACCTACAATGAGCAGTTCTTC TRBD2 TRBV10-1 NA TRBJ2-1
CASSQINSGGPFWATQYF TGCGCCAGCAGCCAAATAAATAGCGGGGGCCCCTTTTGGGCTACGCAGTATTTT TRBD2 TRBV4-1 NA TRBJ2-3
CASSRDYNYEQYF TGTGCCAGCAGCCGGGACTACAACTACGAGCAGTACTTC TRBD2 TRBV7-2 NA TRBJ2-7
CASSPPDLNTGELFF TGTGCCAGCTCACCACCCGACTTGAACACCGGGGAGCTGTTTTTT NA TRBV18 NA TRBJ2-2
CASSYFGQGTGELFF TGTGCCAGCAGTTATTTCGGACAGGGGACCGGGGAGCTGTTTTTT TRBD1 TRBV6-5 NA TRBJ2-2
CASGRGGRGSPDTQYF TGTGCCAGTGGCAGAGGGGGCCGGGGTTCGCCAGATACGCAGTATTTT TRBD1 TRBV19 few TRBJ2-3
CASSDQLAGPAYEQYF TGTGCCAGCAGCGACCAACTAGCGGGACCCGCCTACGAGCAGTACTTC TRBD2 TRBV9 NA TRBJ2-7
CASSYSRGKGQPQHF TGTGCCAGCAGTTACTCCAGGGGCAAGGGTCAGCCCCAGCATTTT NA TRBV6-5 NA TRBJ1-5
CASSDREESYGYTF TGTGCCAGCAGCGACAGGGAGGAAAGTTACGGCTACACCTTC TRBD1 TRBV28 NA TRBJ1-2
CASSLEAETEAFF TGCGCCAGCAGCTTGGAAGCTGAAACTGAAGCTTTCTTT NA TRBV5-1 NA TRBJ1-1
CASSLGQGVNSPLHF TGTGCCAGCAGCCTGGGACAGGGGGTGAATTCACCCCTCCACTTT TRBD1 TRBV6-1 NA TRBJ1-6
CASSLGTSGLGFNNEQFF TGCGCCAGCAGCTTGGGGACTAGCGGTTTAGGTTTCAACAATGAGCAGTTCTTC TRBD2 TRBV5-1 once TRBJ2-1
CASSLDRARGNQPQHF TGTGCCAGCAGTCTCGACAGGGCGAGAGGTAATCAGCCCCAGCATTTT TRBD1 TRBV7-8 NA TRBJ1-5